This T cell receptor (beta chain) is drawn from a study of control samples from healthy donors and cancer patients. The protocol was immunoSEQ multiplex PCR, while the TCRdb copy is restricted to in-frame clones and leaves out a portion. In the table there are roughly 88,000 clones, 93% of which are singletons. This clone was recorded once. Germline V gene data show CDR1 as LNHDA and CDR2 as SQIVND (reference sequence). Trimming took off 5 bases at V and 2 bases at J, with 7 bases between the two ends. The CDR3 totals 13 residues. The sample consisted of blood. This sequence was found in a man younger than 35 in good health. The chain recombines TRBV19 with TRBJ1-5; no reliable D call. The CDR3 is CASSVSGNQPQHF. CDR3 nucleotides: TGTGCCAGTAGTGTAAGCGGCAATCAGCCCCAGCATTTT.